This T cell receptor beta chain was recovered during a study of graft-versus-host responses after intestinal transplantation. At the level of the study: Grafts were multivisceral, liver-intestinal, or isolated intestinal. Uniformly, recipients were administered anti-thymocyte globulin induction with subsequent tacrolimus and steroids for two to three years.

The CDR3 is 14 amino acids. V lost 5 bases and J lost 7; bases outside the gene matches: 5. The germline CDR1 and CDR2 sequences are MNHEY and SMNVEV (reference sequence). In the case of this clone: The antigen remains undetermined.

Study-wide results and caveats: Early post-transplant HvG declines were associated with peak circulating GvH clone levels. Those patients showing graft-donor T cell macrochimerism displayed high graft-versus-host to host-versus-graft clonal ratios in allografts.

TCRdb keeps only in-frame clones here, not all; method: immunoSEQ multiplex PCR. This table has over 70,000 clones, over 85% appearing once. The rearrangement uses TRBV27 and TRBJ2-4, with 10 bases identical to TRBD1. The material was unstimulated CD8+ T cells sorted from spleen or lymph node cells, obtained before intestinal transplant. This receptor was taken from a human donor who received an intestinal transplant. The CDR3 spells CASSARQGANIQYF. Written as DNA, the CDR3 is TGTGCCAGCAGTGCCCGACAGGGGGCTAACATTCAGTACTTC.